This entry describes one TCR beta chain. Trimming took 4 bases from V and 4 from J, leaving 13 bases between them. This CDR3 has 14 residues. The V gene's germline CDR1 is SNHLY and CDR2 FYNNEI. Random hexamers were used to reverse transcribe about 0.5 to 1 ug of RNA. In TCRdb, the immunoSEQ multiplex PCR reads were re-called with MiXCR into one record per CDR3 protein. This table has about 180,000 distinct CDR3 sequences, more than 90% appearing once. These data come from a study of CD8 T cells in Susac syndrome. The clonotype originates from a human donor with multiple sclerosis. J is TRBJ1-2 and V is TRBV2; no definite D call. Sequencing was carried out using CD4+ T cells from PBMCs. The CDR3 reads CASSVGLLFYGYTF. Here the CDR3 DNA reads TGTGCCAGCAGTGTAGGCCTGCTCTTCTATGGCTACACCTTC.